The 14 T cell receptor beta chains given below trace back to one sample, sequenced in a study of shared clonotypes between healthy human individuals. In the naive CD8 group, cells lacked CD45RO and were positively selected for CCR7, so terminally differentiated effector memory CD45RA+ cells were left out. This table comes from immunoSEQ multiplex PCR, and its TCRdb copy is limited to in-frame clones, with some not included. Of 700,000 to 950,000 clones in the sample, approximately 96% are singletons; the top ten hold approximately 0.2%. Sequencing input: naive CD8+ T cells sorted from blood. Every receptor here comes from a man between 25 and 39 years old in good health.

The chain has TRBV7-9 and TRBJ2-2; 8 bases match TRBD2. The CDR3 covers 15 residues. Germline CDR1 and CDR2: SEHNR and FQNEAQ (reference sequence). V shed 5 bases, J shed 5 bases, and the junction held 7 bases outside the gene matches. The CDR3 sequence: CASSDVSGKTGELFF. CDR3 coding DNA: TGTGCCAGCAGCGATGTTAGCGGGAAAACCGGGGAGCTGTTTTTT.

The gene calls are TRBV29-1 and TRBJ2-7, with 8 nucleotides matching TRBD2. The trim removed 2 bases at V and 0 bases at J, leaving 3 bases unmatched. CDR1 and CDR2 from the germline V gene are SQVTM and ANQGSEA. The CDR3 runs 14 residues. The CDR3, as DNA: TGCAGCGTTGAACTAGCGGGCTACTCCTACGAGCAGTACTTC. It translates to CSVELAGYSYEQYF.

J is TRBJ2-3 and V is TRBV6-5; the D is unclear. This CDR3 spans 11 amino acids. Germline CDR1 reads MNHEY; CDR2 reads SVGAGI. V was trimmed by 7 bases and J by 7 bases, leaving 9 bases between them. In DNA form, the CDR3 reads TGTGCCAGCAAGGAAACGAATACGCAGTATTTT. Translating gives CASKETNTQYF.

V usage is TRBV9 and J usage is TRBJ2-7, with 7 bases aligning to TRBD2. Trimming took 3 bases from V and 2 from J; bases not matched to a gene: 5. CDR3 size: 14 residues. Germline V CDR1 and CDR2: SGDLS, YYNGEE. The CDR3 loop reads CASSGREIAYEQYF. The CDR3 region has the DNA TGTGCCAGCAGCGGGCGGGAGATAGCCTACGAGCAGTACTTC.

This clone was detected once. The V and J genes are TRBV5-5 and TRBJ2-5; 9 bases line up with TRBD2. Looked up from germline, CDR1 is SGHKS and CDR2 is YYEKEE (reference sequence). The ends lost 1 base at V and 5 bases at J; junction bases unmatched: 9. CDR3 length equals 16 residues. The CDR3 DNA sequence: TGTGCCAGCAGCTTGCAGCTGGTGGCGGGGGGGGAGACCCAGTACTTC. It translates to CASSLQLVAGGETQYF.

The chain is built from TRBV6-4 and TRBJ2-4, with D unresolved. Germline CDR1 is MRHNA and CDR2 is SNTAGT. The CDR3 loop spans 17 amino acids. Trimming pared 4 bases from V and 0 bases from J, leaving 16 bases between. The CDR3 coding sequence is TGTGCCAGCAGTGTCTTAGGAAGCGCCCTAGCCAAAAACATTCAGTACTTC. This translates into CASSVLGSALAKNIQYF.

In its sample, this clone was seen once. V gene TRBV7-9 combines with J gene TRBJ2-3, with 8 bases matching TRBD2. CDR1 is SEHNR, CDR2 FQNEAQ, per germline (reference sequence). The CDR3 has 15 residues. J gave up 2 bases and V 10 bases, and 11 bases lay outside the gene matches. The CDR3: CATVVLADVTDTQYF. Written as DNA, the CDR3 is TGTGCCACCGTCGTACTAGCGGACGTCACAGATACGCAGTATTTT.

The V call is TRBV30, the J call TRBJ2-3, with a tentative D call TRBD2 (5 bases). This CDR3 is built from 14 residues. V gave up 0 bases and J gave up 5 bases, with 12 bases separating them. Germline-derived CDR1 and CDR2 are GTSNPN and SVGIG (reference sequence). CDR3 residues: CAWSVLLGRDTQYF. CDR3 nucleotide sequence: TGTGCCTGGAGTGTTCTACTAGGGCGAGATACGCAGTATTTT.

This chain joins TRBV7-9 and TRBJ2-1, with 8 bases matching TRBD2. There are 15 residues in the CDR3. Germline V gene sequence: CDR1 SEHNR, CDR2 FQNEAQ (reference sequence). J was trimmed by 10 bases and V by 5 bases; bases with no gene match: 13. The CDR3 region has the DNA TGTGCCAGCAGCCTTGGACTAGCCGACTTGGGGGAGCAGTTCTTC. It translates to CASSLGLADLGEQFF.

The chain has TRBV6-5 and TRBJ2-2; a possible D gene is TRBD2 (6 bases). CDR1 is MNHEY, CDR2 SVGAGI, per germline. There are 13 residues in the CDR3. V lost 2 bases and J lost 7, with 8 bases in between. The chain's CDR3 is CASSYATSGELFF. The CDR3 DNA reads TGTGCCAGCAGTTACGCGACTAGCGGGGAGCTGTTTTTT.

V gene TRBV5-5 combines with J gene TRBJ1-1; 7 nucleotides agree with TRBD1. This CDR3 is built from 16 residues. Germline lookup yields CDR1 SGHKS and CDR2 YYEKEE (reference sequence). V lost 4 bases and J lost 1; bases outside the gene matches: 10. Written as DNA, the CDR3 is TGTGCCAGCAGCACCCGACAGGGCGGTTGGAACACTGAAGCTTTCTTT. Translation gives CASSTRQGGWNTEAFF.

This clone was found once. The chain has TRBV13 and TRBJ2-1; D is ambiguous. CDR3 size: 14 residues. The V gene's germline CDR1 is PRHDT and CDR2 FYEKMQ (reference sequence). V lost 5 bases, J lost 8 bases, and 16 bases lay in between. CDR3 bases: TGTGCCAGCAGCGCCCTCGACGGGTCGGATGAGCAGTTCTTC. Protein sequence: CASSALDGSDEQFF.

The rearrangement joins TRBV7-8 to TRBJ2-1; TRBD2 matches at 10 bases. Germline trimming cut 6 bases from V and 8 bases from J; bases unmatched to any gene: 10. This CDR3 is 15 amino acids long. In germline, CDR1 is SGHVS, CDR2 FQNEAQ. The CDR3 here is CASRSVGTSVDEQFF. Written as DNA, the CDR3 is TGTGCCAGCAGATCCGTCGGGACTAGCGTCGATGAGCAGTTCTTC.

The rearrangement joins TRBV6-6 to TRBJ2-7; 10 bases map to TRBD1. V trimming: 5 bases; J trimming: 7 bases; junction bases outside the gene matches: 5. CDR3 size: 13 residues. Germline lookup yields CDR1 MNHNY and CDR2 SVGAGI (reference sequence). In DNA, the CDR3 is TGTGCCAGCAGTCACGGACAGGGGGGGGAGCAGTACTTC. This encodes CASSHGQGGEQYF.